This TCR beta chain was sequenced in a study of OX40 agonist ivuxolimab in advanced cancers. Across the whole study: A history of anti-PD-1, anti-PD-L1 or anti-CTLA-4 therapy was acceptable, and approximately 40% had some. Study outcomes and limitations: In the expanded peripheral T cells, antigen specificity was never determined.

V dropped 4 bases and J dropped 5 bases, with 13 bases sitting between them. This CDR3 has 14 residues. Germline V CDR1 and CDR2: MDHEN, SYDVKM. The table came from immunoSEQ multiplex PCR; TCRdb's copy has only in-frame clones and leaves some out. The table has around 66,000 clones, 85% to 90% seen once. Remarks on this clone: As yet, its antigen is unknown.

The rearrangement uses TRBV28 and TRBJ2-3; D is unclear. Sequencing used CD4+ or CD8+ T cells sorted from blood, obtained in a trial of the OX40 agonist ivuxolimab. This TCR came from an adult with an advanced solid tumor such as melanoma, head and neck, liver or kidney cancer. CDR3 nucleotide sequence: TGTGCCAGCAGTTCCCAACCGTCTAGAGATACGCAGTATTTT. Its translation is CASSSQPSRDTQYF.